This T cell receptor (beta chain) derives from a study of blood T cells in healthy people across ages. Points from the study as a whole: When set beside aged donors, long-lived donors presented more naive CD4+ cells and higher diversity. Diversity was estimated from one million T cells, and these estimates were considered underestimates.

It was with a sample-barcoded 5' primer and a J-beta primer mix that a second PCR of roughly 7 to 12 cycles was run. TCRdb re-called the 5' RACE reads through MiXCR, storing one row per CDR3 protein. The sample has around 870,000 distinct CDR3 sequences; around 26% are singletons. At least ten counts were recorded for this clonotype. The antigen is unknown. This CDR3 is built from 15 residues. V shed 7 bases, J shed 2 bases, and the junction held 8 bases outside the gene matches. This receptor was obtained from a woman older than 75 in good health. V gene TRBV12-3 or TRBV12-4 combines with J gene TRBJ1-5, with 7 positions matching TRBD1. The source material was blood. This CDR3 reads CASTDRVAGNQPQHF. The CDR3, as DNA: TGTGCCAGCACCGACAGGGTGGCGGGCAATCAGCCCCAGCATTTT.